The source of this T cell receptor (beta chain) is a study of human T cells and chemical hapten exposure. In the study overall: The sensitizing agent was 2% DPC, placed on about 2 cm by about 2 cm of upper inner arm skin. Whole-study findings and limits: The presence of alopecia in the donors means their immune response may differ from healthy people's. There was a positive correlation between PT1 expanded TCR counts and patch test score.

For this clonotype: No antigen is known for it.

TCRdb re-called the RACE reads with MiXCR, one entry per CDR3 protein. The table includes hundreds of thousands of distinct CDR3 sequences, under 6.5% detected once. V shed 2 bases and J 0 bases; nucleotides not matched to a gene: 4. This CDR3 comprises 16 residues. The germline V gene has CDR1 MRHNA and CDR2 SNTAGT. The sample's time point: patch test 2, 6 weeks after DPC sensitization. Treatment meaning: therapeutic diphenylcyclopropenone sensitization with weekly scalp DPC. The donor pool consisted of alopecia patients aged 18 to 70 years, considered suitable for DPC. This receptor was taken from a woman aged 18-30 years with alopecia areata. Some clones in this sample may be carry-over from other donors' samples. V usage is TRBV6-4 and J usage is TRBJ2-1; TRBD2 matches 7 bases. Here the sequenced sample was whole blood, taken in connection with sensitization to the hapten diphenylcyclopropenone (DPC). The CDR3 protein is CASSDRPSGSYNEQFF. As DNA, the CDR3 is TGTGCCAGCAGTGACCGGCCTAGCGGCTCCTACAATGAGCAGTTCTTC.